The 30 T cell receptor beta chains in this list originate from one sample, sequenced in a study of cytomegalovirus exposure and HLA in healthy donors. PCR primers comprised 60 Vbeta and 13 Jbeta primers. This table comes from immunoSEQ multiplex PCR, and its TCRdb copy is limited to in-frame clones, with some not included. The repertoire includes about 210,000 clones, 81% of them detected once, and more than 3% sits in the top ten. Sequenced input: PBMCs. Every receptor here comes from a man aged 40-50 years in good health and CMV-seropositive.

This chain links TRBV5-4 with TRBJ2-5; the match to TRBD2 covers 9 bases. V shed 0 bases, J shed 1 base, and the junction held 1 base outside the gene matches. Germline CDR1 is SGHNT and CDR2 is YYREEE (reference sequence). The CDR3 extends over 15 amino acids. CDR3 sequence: CASSLVSGGQETQYF. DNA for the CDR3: TGTGCCAGCAGCTTGGTTAGCGGGGGCCAAGAGACCCAGTACTTC. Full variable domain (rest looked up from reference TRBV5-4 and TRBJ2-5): ETGVTQSPTHLIKTRGQQVTLRCSSQSGHNTVSWYQQALGQGPQFIFQYYREEENGRGNFPPRFSGLQFPNYSSELNVNALELDDSALYLCASSLVSGGQETQYFGPGTRLLVL.

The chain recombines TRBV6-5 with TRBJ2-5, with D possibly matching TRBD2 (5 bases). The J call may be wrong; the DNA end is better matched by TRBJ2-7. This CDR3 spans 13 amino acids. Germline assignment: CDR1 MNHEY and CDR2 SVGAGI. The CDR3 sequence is CASSYGRAYEQYF. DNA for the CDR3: TGTGCCAGCAGTTACGGGAGAGCCTACGAGCAGTACTTC.

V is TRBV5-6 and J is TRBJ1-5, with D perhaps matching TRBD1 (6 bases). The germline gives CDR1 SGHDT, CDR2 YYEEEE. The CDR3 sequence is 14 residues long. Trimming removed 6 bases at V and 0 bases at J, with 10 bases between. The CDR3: CASILQGSNQPQHF. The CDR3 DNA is TGTGCCAGCATCTTACAGGGTAGCAATCAGCCCCAGCATTTT. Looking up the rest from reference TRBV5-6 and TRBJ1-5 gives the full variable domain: DAGVTQSPTHLIKTRGQQVTLRCSPKSGHDTVSWYQQALGQGPQFIFQYYEEEERQRGNFPDRFSGHQFPNYSSELNVNALLLGDSALYLCASILQGSNQPQHFGDGTRLSIL.

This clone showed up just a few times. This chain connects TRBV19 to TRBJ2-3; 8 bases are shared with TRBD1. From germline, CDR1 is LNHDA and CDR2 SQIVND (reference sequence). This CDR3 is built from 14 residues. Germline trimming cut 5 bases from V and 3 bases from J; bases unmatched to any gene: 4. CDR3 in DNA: TGTGCCAGTAGTCCAGGACAGGGTACAGATACGCAGTATTTT. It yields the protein CASSPGQGTDTQYF. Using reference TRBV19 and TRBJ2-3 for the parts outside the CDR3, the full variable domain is DGGITQSPKYLFRKEGQNVTLSCEQNLNHDAMYWYRQDPGQGLRLIYYSQIVNDFQKGDIAEGYSVSREKKESFPLTVTSAQKNPTAFYLCASSPGQGTDTQYFGPGTRLTVL.

The CDR3 loop reads CASSVAGGRNSPLHF. Written as DNA, the CDR3 is TGTGCCAGCAGCGTGGCAGGGGGAAGAAATTCACCCCTCCACTTT. V usage is TRBV9 and J usage is TRBJ1-6, with 7 nucleotides matching TRBD1. CDR1 and CDR2 (germline): SGDLS, YYNGEE. The CDR3 length is 15 residues. V gave up 2 bases and J gave up 7 bases; unmatched junction bases: 6.

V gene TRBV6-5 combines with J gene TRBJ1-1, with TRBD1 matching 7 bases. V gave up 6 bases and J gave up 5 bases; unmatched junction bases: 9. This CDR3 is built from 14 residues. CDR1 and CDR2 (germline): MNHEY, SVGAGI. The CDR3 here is CASRKRATGTEAFF. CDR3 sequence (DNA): TGTGCCAGCAGAAAAAGGGCGACAGGGACTGAAGCTTTCTTT.

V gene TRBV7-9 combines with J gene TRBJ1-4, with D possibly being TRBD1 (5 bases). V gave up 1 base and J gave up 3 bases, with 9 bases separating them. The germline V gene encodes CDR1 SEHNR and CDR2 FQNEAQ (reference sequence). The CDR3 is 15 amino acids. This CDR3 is CASSLVEGANEKLFF. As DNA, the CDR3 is TGTGCCAGCAGCTTAGTTGAAGGGGCTAATGAAAAACTGTTTTTT.

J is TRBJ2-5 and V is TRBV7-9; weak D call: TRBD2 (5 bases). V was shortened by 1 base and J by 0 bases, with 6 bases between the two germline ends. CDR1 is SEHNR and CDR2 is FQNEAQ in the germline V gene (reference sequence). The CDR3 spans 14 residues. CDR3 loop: CASSLGEYQETQYF. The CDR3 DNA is TGTGCCAGCAGCTTAGGGGAGTACCAAGAGACCCAGTACTTC.

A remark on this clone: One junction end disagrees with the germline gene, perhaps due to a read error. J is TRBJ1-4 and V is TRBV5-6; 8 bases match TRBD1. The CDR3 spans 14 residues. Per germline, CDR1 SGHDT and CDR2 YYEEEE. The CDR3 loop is CASSFQGAKEKLFF. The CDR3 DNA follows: TGTGCCAGCAGCTTTCAGGGGGCTAAGGAAAAACTGTTTTTT.

As DNA, the CDR3 is TGTGCCAGCAGCTTAGGGGGGGCTGGGGCCAACGTCCTGACTTTC. Encoded protein: CASSLGGAGANVLTF. This chain uses TRBV7-9 with TRBJ2-6; D might be TRBD2 (6 bases). Germline CDR1 SEHNR, CDR2 FQNEAQ (reference sequence). The CDR3 covers 15 residues. The V end lost 1 base, the J end lost 2 bases, and 6 bases lay between the germline ends. Combining the CDR3 with reference TRBV7-9 and TRBJ2-6 gives the whole variable domain DTGVSQNPRHKITKRGQNVTFRCDPISEHNRLYWYRQTLGQGPEFLTYFQNEAQLEKSRLLSDRFSAERPKGSFSTLEIQRTEQGDSAMYLCASSLGGAGANVLTFGAGSRLTVL.

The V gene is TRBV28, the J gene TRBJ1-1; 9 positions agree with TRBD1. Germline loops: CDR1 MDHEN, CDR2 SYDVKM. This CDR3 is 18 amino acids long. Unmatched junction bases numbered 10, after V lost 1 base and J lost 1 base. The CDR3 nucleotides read TGTGCCAGCAGTTTATCCCCTTGGCAACAGGGGGCGAACACTGAAGCTTTCTTT. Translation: CASSLSPWQQGANTEAFF.

The DNA for the CDR3 is TGTGCCAGCAGCCCTCGGGGGGGGAGGTCCTACGAGCAGTACTTC. Translation gives CASSPRGGRSYEQYF. V gene TRBV5-4 combines with J gene TRBJ2-7, with 8 bases matching TRBD2. Germline lookup yields CDR1 SGHNT and CDR2 YYREEE (reference sequence). V gave up 4 bases and J gave up 1 base; unmatched junction bases: 7. The CDR3 runs 15 residues.

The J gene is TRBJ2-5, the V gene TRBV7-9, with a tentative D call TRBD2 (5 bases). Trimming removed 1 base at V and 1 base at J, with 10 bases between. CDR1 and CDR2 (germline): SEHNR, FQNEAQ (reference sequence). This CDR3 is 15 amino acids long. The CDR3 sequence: CASSLGGLGQETQYF. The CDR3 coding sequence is TGTGCCAGCAGCTTAGGAGGGTTGGGCCAAGAGACCCAGTACTTC.

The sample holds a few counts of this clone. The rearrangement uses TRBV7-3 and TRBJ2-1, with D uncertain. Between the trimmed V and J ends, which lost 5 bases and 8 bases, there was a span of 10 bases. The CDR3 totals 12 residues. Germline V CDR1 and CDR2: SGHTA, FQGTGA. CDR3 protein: CASSPGSHEQFF. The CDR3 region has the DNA TGTGCCAGCAGCCCCGGTTCCCATGAGCAGTTCTTC.

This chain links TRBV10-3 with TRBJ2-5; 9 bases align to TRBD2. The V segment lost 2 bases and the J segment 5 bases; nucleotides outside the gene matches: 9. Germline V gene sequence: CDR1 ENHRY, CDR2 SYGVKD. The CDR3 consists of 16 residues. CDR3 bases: TGTGCCATCAGTGAGGGTCTAGCGGGAAAAAGGGAGACCCAGTACTTC. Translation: CAISEGLAGKRETQYF.

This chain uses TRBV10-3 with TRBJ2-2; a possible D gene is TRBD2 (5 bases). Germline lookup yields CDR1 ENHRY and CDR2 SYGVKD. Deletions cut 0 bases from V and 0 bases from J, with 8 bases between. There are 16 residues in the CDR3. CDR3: CAISESRGTNTGELFF. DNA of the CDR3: TGTGCCATCAGTGAGTCGCGAGGGACGAACACCGGGGAGCTGTTTTTT.

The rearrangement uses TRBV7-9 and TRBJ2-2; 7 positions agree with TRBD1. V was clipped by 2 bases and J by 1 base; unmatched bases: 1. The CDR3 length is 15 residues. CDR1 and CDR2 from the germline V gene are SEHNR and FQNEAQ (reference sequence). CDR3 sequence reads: CASSLRQGNTGELFF. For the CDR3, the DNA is TGTGCCAGCAGCTTACGACAGGGGAACACCGGGGAGCTGTTTTTT.

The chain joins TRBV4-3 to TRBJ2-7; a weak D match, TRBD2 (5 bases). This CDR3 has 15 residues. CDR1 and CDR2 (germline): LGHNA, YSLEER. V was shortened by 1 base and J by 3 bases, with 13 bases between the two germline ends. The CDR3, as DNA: TGCGCCAGCAGCCAAGGAAGAACTAGTGACTACGAGCAGTACTTC. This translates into CASSQGRTSDYEQYF.

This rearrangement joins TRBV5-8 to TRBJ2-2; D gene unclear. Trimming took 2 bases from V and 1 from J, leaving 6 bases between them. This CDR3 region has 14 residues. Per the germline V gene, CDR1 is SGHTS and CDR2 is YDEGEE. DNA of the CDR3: TGTGCCAGCAGCTTTAGAGAGAACACCGGGGAGCTGTTTTTT. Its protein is CASSFRENTGELFF.

In nucleotides, the CDR3 is TGTGCCAGCAGCTTTTATACAGGGACCTACGAGCAGTACTTC. Its translation: CASSFYTGTYEQYF. The V call is TRBV11-2, the J call TRBJ2-7; maybe TRBD1 (6 bases). V was pared by 3 bases and J by 2 bases, with 11 bases between. Germline values: CDR1 SGHAT, CDR2 FQNNGV. The CDR3 has 14 residues.

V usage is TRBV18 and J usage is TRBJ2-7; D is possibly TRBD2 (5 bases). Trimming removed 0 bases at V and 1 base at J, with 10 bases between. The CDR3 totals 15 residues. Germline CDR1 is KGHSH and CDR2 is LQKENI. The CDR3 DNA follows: TGTGCCAGCTCACCACCCCGGACTGCGTCCTACGAGCAGTACTTC. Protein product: CASSPPRTASYEQYF. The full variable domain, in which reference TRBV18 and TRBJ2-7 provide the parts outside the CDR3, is NAGVMQNPRHLVRRRGQEARLRCSPMKGHSHVYWYRQLPEEGLKFMVYLQKENIIDESGMPKERFSAEFPKEGPSILRIQQVVRGDSAAYFCASSPPRTASYEQYFGPGTRLTVT.

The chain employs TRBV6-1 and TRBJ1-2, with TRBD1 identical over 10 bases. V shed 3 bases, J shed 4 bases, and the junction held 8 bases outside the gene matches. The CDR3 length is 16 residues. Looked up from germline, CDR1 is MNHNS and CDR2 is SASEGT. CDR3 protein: CASSDARGQGRYGYTF. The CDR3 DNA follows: TGTGCCAGCAGTGATGCGCGGGGACAGGGGCGCTATGGCTACACCTTC.

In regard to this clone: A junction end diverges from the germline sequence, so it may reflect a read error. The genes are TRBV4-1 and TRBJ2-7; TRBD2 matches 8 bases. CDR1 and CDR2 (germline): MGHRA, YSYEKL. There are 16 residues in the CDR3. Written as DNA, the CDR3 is TGTGCCAGCAGCCGTACTCTAACTAGCGGCTCCTACGAGCAGTACTTC. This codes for CASSRTLTSGSYEQYF.

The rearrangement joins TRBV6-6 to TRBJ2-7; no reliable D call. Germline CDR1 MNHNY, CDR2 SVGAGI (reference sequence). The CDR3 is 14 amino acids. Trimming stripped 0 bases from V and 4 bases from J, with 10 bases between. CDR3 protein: CASSYSMTYYEQYF. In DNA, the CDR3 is TGTGCCAGCAGTTACTCGATGACATATTACGAGCAGTACTTC.

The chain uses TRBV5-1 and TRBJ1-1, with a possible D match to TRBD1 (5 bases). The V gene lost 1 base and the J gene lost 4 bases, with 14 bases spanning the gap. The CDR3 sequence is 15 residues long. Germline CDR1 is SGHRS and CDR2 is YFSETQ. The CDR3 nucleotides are TGCGCCAGCAGCTTGCCCCGGCAGGGCGGCACTGAAGCTTTCTTT. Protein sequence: CASSLPRQGGTEAFF.

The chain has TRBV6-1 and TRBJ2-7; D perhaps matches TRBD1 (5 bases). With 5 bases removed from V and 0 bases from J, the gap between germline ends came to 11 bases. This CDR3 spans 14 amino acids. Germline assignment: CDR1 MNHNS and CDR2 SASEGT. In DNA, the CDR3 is TGTGCCAGCAGTCAGACAGCCAGCTCCTACGAGCAGTACTTC. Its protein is CASSQTASSYEQYF.

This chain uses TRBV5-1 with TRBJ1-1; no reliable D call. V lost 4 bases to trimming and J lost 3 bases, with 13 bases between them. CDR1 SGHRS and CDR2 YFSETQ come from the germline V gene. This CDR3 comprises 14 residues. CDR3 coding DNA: TGCGCCAGCAGCCCTGGATCCGGGGACACTGAAGCTTTCTTT. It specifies CASSPGSGDTEAFF.

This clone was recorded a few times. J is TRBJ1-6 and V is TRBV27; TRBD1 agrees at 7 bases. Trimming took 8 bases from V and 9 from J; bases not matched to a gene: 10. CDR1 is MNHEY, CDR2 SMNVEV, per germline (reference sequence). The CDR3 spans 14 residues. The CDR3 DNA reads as TGTGCCAGCGGCCCGTCAGGGGGTGGTTCACCCCTCCACTTT. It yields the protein CASGPSGGGSPLHF.

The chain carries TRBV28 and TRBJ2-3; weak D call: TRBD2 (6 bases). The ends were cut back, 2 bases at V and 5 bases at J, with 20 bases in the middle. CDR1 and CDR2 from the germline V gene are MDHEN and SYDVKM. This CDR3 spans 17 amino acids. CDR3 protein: CASSLGRGYRGQDTQYF. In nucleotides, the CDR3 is TGTGCCAGCAGTTTAGGGCGGGGCTACCGAGGTCAAGATACGCAGTATTTT.

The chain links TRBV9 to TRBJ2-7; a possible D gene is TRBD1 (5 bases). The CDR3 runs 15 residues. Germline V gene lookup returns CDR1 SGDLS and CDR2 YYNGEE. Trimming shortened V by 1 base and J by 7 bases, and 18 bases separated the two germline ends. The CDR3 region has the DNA TGTGCCAGCAGCGTACCACAGGTCCCCCCTGGGGAGCAGTACTTC. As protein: CASSVPQVPPGEQYF.